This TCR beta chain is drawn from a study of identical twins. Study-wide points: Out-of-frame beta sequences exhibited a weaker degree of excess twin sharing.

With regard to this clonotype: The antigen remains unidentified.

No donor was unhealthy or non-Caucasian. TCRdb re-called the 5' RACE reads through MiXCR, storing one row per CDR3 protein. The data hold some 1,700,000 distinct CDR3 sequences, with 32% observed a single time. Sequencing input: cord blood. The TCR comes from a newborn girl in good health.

The DNA of the CDR3 is TGTGCCAGCTCACCACTACCAGTGGGGCCAACTAATGAAAAACTGTTTTTT. Translating gives CASSPLPVGPTNEKLFF. The chain couples TRBV18 to TRBJ1-4; possibly TRBD1 for D (5 bases). The V end lost 1 base, the J end lost 0 bases, and 12 bases lay between the germline ends. The CDR3 extends over 17 amino acids. Looked up from germline, CDR1 is KGHSH and CDR2 is LQKENI.